This section outlines one T cell receptor (beta chain) sequence together with its context. The antigen is not known. The protocol was immunoSEQ multiplex PCR, while the TCRdb copy is restricted to in-frame clones and leaves out a portion. The repertoire has hundreds of thousands of clones, more than 70% of them found once; the top ten carry around 1.7%. This sample was included in a study of shared clonotypes between healthy human individuals. Overall study results and limits: Compared with clonotypes that all four donors shared, non-shared clonotypes had lower generation probabilities.

Germline V CDR1 and CDR2: MGHDK, SYGVNS. Trimming stripped 2 bases from V and 0 bases from J, with 8 bases between. The CDR3 extends over 15 amino acids. Sequenced input: memory CD4+ T cells sorted from blood. The subset was: CD45RA-negative fraction. V and J are TRBV25-1 and TRBJ2-1, with D hard to call. The sequence was collected from a woman aged 25 to 39 in good health. CDR3 loop: CASSEGKSSYNEQFF. The CDR3 region has the DNA TGTGCCAGCAGTGAAGGAAAGAGCTCCTACAATGAGCAGTTCTTC.